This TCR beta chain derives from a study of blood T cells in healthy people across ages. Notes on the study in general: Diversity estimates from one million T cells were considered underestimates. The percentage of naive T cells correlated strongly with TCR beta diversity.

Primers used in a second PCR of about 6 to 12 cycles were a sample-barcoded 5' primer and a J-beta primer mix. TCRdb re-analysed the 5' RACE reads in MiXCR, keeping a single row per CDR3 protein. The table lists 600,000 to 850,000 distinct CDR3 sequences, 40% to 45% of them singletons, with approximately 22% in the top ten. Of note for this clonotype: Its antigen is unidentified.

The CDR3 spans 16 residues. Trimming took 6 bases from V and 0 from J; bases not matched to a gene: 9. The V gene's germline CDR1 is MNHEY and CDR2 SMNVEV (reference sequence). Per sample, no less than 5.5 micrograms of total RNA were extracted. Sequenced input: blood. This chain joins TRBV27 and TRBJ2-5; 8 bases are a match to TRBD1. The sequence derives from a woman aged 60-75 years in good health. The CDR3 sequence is CASSTLDREDQETQYF. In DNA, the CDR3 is TGTGCCAGCAGCACTCTGGACAGGGAAGACCAAGAGACCCAGTACTTC.